The sequence of this TCR beta chain was determined in a study of Graves' ophthalmopathy and Graves' hyperthyroidism. CDR3 length: 10 amino acids. Trimming took 10 bases from V and 6 from J, leaving 9 bases between them. Study-wide points: Separation of ophthalmopathy from stable hyperthyroidism was achieved by a 13-signature model, at roughly 88% sensitivity and around 81% specificity. Blood was where most expanded thyroid clonotypes above 0.001 frequency also turned up.

Turning to this clonotype: Its antigen is as yet unknown.

Researchers took RNA transcripts and amplified TCR beta CDR3 regions from them. RT-PCR with HTBI primers came first, then second-round multiplex PCR. TCRdb used MiXCR to reprocess the multiplex PCR reads, holding one entry per CDR3 protein. The sample carries 200,000 to 250,000 distinct CDR3 sequences, 45% recorded once. Exclusion covered patients with other autoimmune diseases or uncontrolled infections (as well as pregnancy or lactation). Fresh peripheral blood (more than 9 ml) yielded the PBMCs. The TCR sequence derives from an adult man with Graves' ophthalmopathy. The gene calls are TRBV12-3 or TRBV12-4 and TRBJ1-1; D is uncertain. Sequencing input: peripheral blood. The CDR3 loop is CAISNAEAFF. The CDR3 nucleotides are TGTGCCATAAGTAACGCTGAAGCTTTCTTT.